A single sample is the source of the 20 T cell receptor beta chains below, sequenced in a study of blood T cell repertoires in COVID-19. The table came from immunoSEQ multiplex PCR; TCRdb's copy has only in-frame clones and leaves some out. The sample holds roughly 200,000 clones; roughly 86% are singletons and the top ten take about 9.6%. Sequencing input: PBMCs or T cells enriched from blood (not recorded which). The receptor set was obtained from a woman aged 25 to 45 who had recovered from COVID-19.

V and J are TRBV5-3 and TRBJ2-1; 11 nucleotides match TRBD2. TRBV5-3 qualifies as an ORF whose function is uncertain. The junction had 11 bases not matched to a gene; V was cut back by 7 bases and J by 8 bases. CDR3 length: 15 residues. The CDR3 spells CARLAGGPKWDEQFF. CDR3 bases: TGTGCCAGACTAGCGGGAGGACCAAAATGGGATGAGCAGTTCTTC.

The rearrangement links TRBV27 to TRBJ2-5; 9 bases align to TRBD1. This CDR3 has 14 residues. V shed 4 bases and J 4 bases; nucleotides not matched to a gene: 4. Germline CDR1 and CDR2: MNHEY and SMNVEV (reference sequence). CDR3: CASSSGTGIETQYF. CDR3 sequence (DNA): TGTGCCAGCAGTTCAGGGACAGGGATAGAGACCCAGTACTTC.

The chain uses TRBV5-1 and TRBJ2-3; 13 bases fit TRBD2. The CDR3 has 19 amino acids. Unmatched junction bases numbered 10, after V lost 1 base and J lost 2 bases. CDR1 and CDR2 from the germline V gene are SGHRS and YFSETQ. The CDR3 coding sequence is TGCGCCAGCAGCTTGTTGGGACTAGCGGGACTAAGCGCCACAGATACGCAGTATTTT. Protein sequence: CASSLLGLAGLSATDTQYF.

The gene calls are TRBV27 and TRBJ2-7, with a weak D call TRBD2 (5 bases). V lost 8 bases and J 4 bases, leaving 24 bases between the germline ends. The length of the CDR3 is 16 residues. From germline, CDR1 is MNHEY and CDR2 SMNVEV (reference sequence). This chain's CDR3 is CASHDVAVVGVYEQYF. The CDR3 region has the DNA TGTGCCAGCCACGATGTTGCCGTGGTCGGGGTGTACGAGCAGTACTTC.

V is TRBV28 and J is TRBJ2-5; 11 bases match TRBD1. V dropped 3 bases and J dropped 0; count of bases not matched to a gene: 6. This CDR3 spans 17 amino acids. Germline lookup yields CDR1 MDHEN and CDR2 SYDVKM. CDR3 coding DNA: TGTGCCAGCAGTTTTAACTTGGGACAGGGGGACCAAGAGACCCAGTACTTC. Its protein is CASSFNLGQGDQETQYF.

Worth noting for this clone: One junction end does not reproduce the germline sequence, and a read error may be involved. The genes are TRBV11-2 and TRBJ2-3; 10 bases match TRBD2. Per the germline V gene, CDR1 is SGHAT and CDR2 is FQNNGV. The length of the CDR3 is 11 residues. The CDR3 spells CASSASGSSKF. As DNA, the CDR3 is TGTGCCAGCAGCGCTAGCGGGAGTAGTAAGTTT.

This chain joins TRBV5-4 and TRBJ2-6; D not resolved. Germline-derived CDR1 and CDR2 are SGHNT and YYREEE (reference sequence). V was trimmed by 4 bases and J by 1 base, leaving 9 bases between them. This CDR3 is built from 15 residues. The CDR3 is CASSITLSGANVLTF. The DNA of the CDR3 is TGTGCCAGCAGCATTACACTATCTGGGGCCAACGTCCTGACTTTC.

The chain joins TRBV28 to TRBJ2-2, with D possibly being TRBD1 (5 bases). Trimming cost V 6 bases and J 4 bases, with 12 bases left between them. Germline assignment: CDR1 MDHEN and CDR2 SYDVKM. The CDR3 spans 14 residues. CDR3: CASRLDSPTGELFF. The DNA of the CDR3 is TGTGCCAGCAGATTAGACAGCCCCACCGGGGAGCTGTTTTTT.

As for this clone: Other DNA variants within this sample encode the same CDR3. The chain combines TRBV19 with TRBJ2-2; a possible D gene is TRBD1 (6 bases). The germline gives CDR1 LNHDA, CDR2 SQIVND (reference sequence). The V gene lost 5 bases and the J gene lost 3 bases, with 10 bases spanning the gap. This CDR3 region has 14 residues. CDR3 DNA sequence: TGTGCCAGTAGTTCGACAGGATACACCGGGGAGCTGTTTTTT. Its protein product is CASSSTGYTGELFF.

The rearrangement uses TRBV5-6 and TRBJ2-2, with 11 bases matching TRBD2. The CDR3 extends over 16 amino acids. From germline, CDR1 is SGHDT and CDR2 YYEEEE. Trimming took 0 bases from V and 6 from J; bases not matched to a gene: 4. CDR3 sequence: CASSLELAGDPGELFF. The DNA for the CDR3 is TGTGCCAGCAGCTTGGAACTAGCGGGAGACCCCGGGGAGCTGTTTTTT. Based on the CDR3 plus reference TRBV5-6 and TRBJ2-2, the full variable domain is DAGVTQSPTHLIKTRGQQVTLRCSPKSGHDTVSWYQQALGQGPQFIFQYYEEEERQRGNFPDRFSGHQFPNYSSELNVNALLLGDSALYLCASSLELAGDPGELFFGEGSRLTVL.

This rearrangement joins TRBV24-1 to TRBJ1-2, with D uncertain. Germline V gives CDR1 KGHDR, CDR2 SFDVKD. Trimming took 1 base from V and 6 from J, leaving 14 bases between them. The CDR3 covers 15 residues. The DNA for the CDR3 is TGTGCCACCAGTGATTTTGAGGGAAGCTCGGATGGCTACACCTTC. This translates into CATSDFEGSSDGYTF.

The genes are TRBV5-6 and TRBJ2-7; tentatively, D is TRBD2 (5 bases). In germline, CDR1 is SGHDT, CDR2 YYEEEE. CDR3 length: 12 residues. The V gene lost 7 bases and the J gene lost 5 bases, with 13 bases spanning the gap. In DNA form, the CDR3 reads TGTGCCAGCGAGACGGGGTTGAACGAGCAGTACTTC. This sequence encodes CASETGLNEQYF.

This chain links TRBV5-6 with TRBJ2-7; D not certain. Trimming cost V 0 bases and J 5 bases, with 12 bases left between them. Germline loops: CDR1 SGHDT, CDR2 YYEEEE. The CDR3 loop spans 14 amino acids. The CDR3 loop is CASSLDLVSHEQYF. DNA for the CDR3: TGTGCCAGCAGCTTGGATCTAGTTTCCCACGAGCAGTACTTC. The full variable domain, in which reference TRBV5-6 and TRBJ2-7 provide the parts outside the CDR3, is DAGVTQSPTHLIKTRGQQVTLRCSPKSGHDTVSWYQQALGQGPQFIFQYYEEEERQRGNFPDRFSGHQFPNYSSELNVNALLLGDSALYLCASSLDLVSHEQYFGPGTRLTVT.

The chain is built from TRBV19 and TRBJ2-1, with 13 bases aligning to TRBD2. CDR1 is LNHDA, CDR2 SQIVND, per germline (reference sequence). Trimming cost V 6 bases and J 6 bases; bases outside gene matches: 11. This CDR3 region has 17 residues. The CDR3 loop is CASSQPDTSGRGNEQFF. Here the CDR3 DNA reads TGTGCCAGTAGCCAACCAGACACTAGCGGGAGGGGCAATGAGCAGTTCTTC.

The chain has TRBV6-5 and TRBJ1-4; possibly TRBD1 for D (5 bases). Per germline, CDR1 MNHEY and CDR2 SVGAGI. The V gene lost 2 bases and the J gene lost 5 bases, with 12 bases spanning the gap. The CDR3 loop spans 15 amino acids. The CDR3 sequence: CASSYGAGRNEKLFF. The CDR3 bases are TGTGCCAGCAGTTACGGGGCAGGGCGGAATGAAAAACTGTTTTTT.

The chain employs TRBV25-1 and TRBJ1-4, with TRBD1 identical over 9 bases. After removal of 6 bases from V and 8 bases from J, the junction contained 4 bases not matched to a gene. The CDR3 extends over 13 amino acids. CDR1 and CDR2 (germline): MGHDK, SYGVNS. The CDR3 DNA sequence: TGTGCCAGCAGACAGGGGGCTCAAGAAAAACTGTTTTTT. Residues: CASRQGAQEKLFF. Full variable domain (missing parts from reference TRBV25-1 and TRBJ1-4): EADIYQTPRYLVIGTGKKITLECSQTMGHDKMYWYQQDPGMELHLIHYSYGVNSTEKGDLSSESTVSRIRTEHFPLTLESARPSHTSQYLCASRQGAQEKLFFGSGTQLSVL.

Comments on this clone: This CDR3 is also generated by other DNA sequences in the sample. V gene TRBV27 combines with J gene TRBJ2-7; 8 nucleotides align to TRBD1. This CDR3 spans 15 amino acids. V lost 2 bases to trimming and J lost 4 bases; unmatched junction nucleotides: 7. The germline CDR1 and CDR2 sequences are MNHEY and SMNVEV (reference sequence). The CDR3 region has the DNA TGTGCCAGCAGTTTAGCCGGGACAGGCGGATACGAGCAGTACTTC. This codes for CASSLAGTGGYEQYF.

This clone was observed once. This chain links TRBV27 with TRBJ2-5; 9 bases agree with TRBD1. Per germline, CDR1 MNHEY and CDR2 SMNVEV (reference sequence). V lost 5 bases, J lost 3 bases, and 13 bases stayed unmatched. The CDR3 has 17 residues. This CDR3 reads CASSPGQGREGKETQYF. In DNA form, the CDR3 reads TGTGCCAGCAGTCCCGGACAGGGGAGGGAGGGCAAAGAGACCCAGTACTTC.

This rearrangement joins TRBV12-3 or TRBV12-4 to TRBJ1-2; tentative D call: TRBD1 (6 bases). Trimming took off 6 bases at V and 8 bases at J, with 16 bases between the two ends. The CDR3 runs 13 residues. The CDR3 DNA reads as TGTGCCAGCAGCACCTGGGACATTAACGGCTACACCTTC. Amino acid sequence: CASSTWDINGYTF.

The rearrangement uses TRBV6-6 and TRBJ1-2; D ambiguous. This CDR3 has 16 residues. The V end was cut by 5 bases, the J end by 0 bases, with 16 bases between. Germline assignment: CDR1 MNHNY and CDR2 SVGAGI (reference sequence). As DNA, the CDR3 is TGTGCCAGCAGTCGAGGGCCAGCCGGGACTAACTATGGCTACACCTTC. Amino acid sequence: CASSRGPAGTNYGYTF.